The sequence of this TCR beta chain was determined in a study of Ad26.COV2.S vaccination and SARS-CoV-2 variants. Across the whole study: Within the COV1001 Ad26.COV2.S trial arm, the donor was enrolled. Each vaccinee took Ad26.COV2.S intramuscularly, once or twice 56 days apart. Study observations and caveats: Recipients of vaccine and of placebo showed similar breadth of their non-spike TCR repertoires.

Treatment indicated: roughly 19 received Ad26.COV2.S at low or high dose, single or two shots; about 5 received placebo; per-sample allocation not given. On day 63 after the first injection, vaccine and placebo recipients gave samples. This table comes from immunoSEQ multiplex PCR, and its TCRdb copy is limited to in-frame clones, with some not included. The table shows hundreds of thousands of clones, with about 88% occurring only once. On this clone: Its specificity is unknown.

This clonotype was obtained from a person between 18 and 65 years old who received the Ad26.COV2.S COVID-19 vaccine or a placebo. Specimen: peripheral blood, collected in a trial of Ad26.COV2.S vaccine versus placebo.

CDR3 in amino acids: CASSWDRDRLGYTF. CDR3 in DNA: TGTGCCAGCAGTTGGGACCGGGACAGGTTGGGCTACACCTTC. This rearrangement joins TRBV28 to TRBJ1-2, with 8 bases aligning to TRBD1. The ends lost 4 bases at V and 8 bases at J; junction bases unmatched: 9. CDR1 and CDR2 from the germline V gene are MDHEN and SYDVKM. The CDR3 is 14 residues long.